The clone carrying this TCR beta chain has a count of ten or more. No antigen is known for it. The sample is drawn from a study of identical twins. Using its own MiXCR run on the 5' RACE reads, TCRdb lists one record per CDR3 protein. The sample includes 350,000 to 450,000 distinct CDR3 sequences, less than 20% of them seen just once. The CDR3 is made up of 14 amino acids. J was trimmed by 8 bases and V by 6 bases; bases with no gene match: 10. Study-level findings and limits: In beta out-of-frame sequences, the excess sharing between twins was weaker. Within cord blood, abundant beta clonotypes carried fewer insertions, but memory repertoires showed no such trend. Recombination models fit unrelated individuals' TCR alpha sharing but underestimated twins'.

Material for sequencing was naive T cells sorted from blood. The chain couples TRBV12-3 or TRBV12-4 to TRBJ2-1; 7 nucleotides agree with TRBD1. This receptor was taken from a man aged 50 to 60 in good health. For the CDR3, the DNA is TGTGCCAGCAGGTTCACAGGGGCCGGGGATGAGCAGTTCTTC. It is translated as CASRFTGAGDEQFF.